The sequence of this T cell receptor beta chain was determined in a study of cytomegalovirus exposure and HLA in healthy donors. Whole-study findings and limits: Evidence from a later analysis indicated that most CMV-associated TCR beta chains looked HLA-restricted.

The germline V gene has CDR1 SNHLY and CDR2 FYNNEI. The CDR3 covers 18 residues. V shed 4 bases, J shed 0 bases, and the junction held 8 bases outside the gene matches. The PCR had 60 Vbeta and 13 Jbeta primers. Profiling relied on immunoSEQ multiplex PCR, and the TCRdb table lists in-frame clones only, not all of them. The sample consists of tens of thousands of clones, about 75% of them appearing once. Concerning this clone: Its antigen is unknown.

Sequencing was done on a sample of PBMCs. V gene TRBV2 combines with J gene TRBJ2-6; 8 nucleotides agree with TRBD2. The clonotype originates from a man aged 40-49 years in good health and CMV-seronegative. The CDR3 DNA reads as TGTGCCAGCAGTGGTGATCCGGGAGGGCTCTCTGGGGCCAACGTCCTGACTTTC. Amino acid sequence: CASSGDPGGLSGANVLTF.